Each of the 4 T cell receptor beta chains below was sequenced from the same sample in a study of OX40 agonist ivuxolimab in advanced cancers. The repertoire was sequenced with immunoSEQ multiplex PCR; TCRdb's copy has only in-frame clones and lacks some. The sample has 70,000 or so clones; 87% are singletons. The sample was CD4+ or CD8+ T cells sorted from blood, taken in a trial of the OX40 agonist ivuxolimab. These receptors all stem from an adult with an advanced solid tumor such as melanoma, head and neck, liver or kidney cancer.

This chain connects TRBV2 to TRBJ1-1, with D uncertain. V dropped 10 bases and J dropped 1 base, with 13 bases sitting between them. The CDR3 consists of 13 residues. Germline V gene sequence: CDR1 SNHLY, CDR2 FYNNEI. The CDR3 nucleotides are TGTGCCACCCACGCCCGGGCGAACACTGAAGCTTTCTTT. It yields the protein CATHARANTEAFF.

With respect to this clone: The junction shows a germline mismatch at one end, possibly a read error. The gene calls are TRBV30 and TRBJ1-5; 7 positions agree with TRBD1. Germline V gene lookup returns CDR1 GTSNPN and CDR2 SVGIG (reference sequence). The CDR3 is 13 amino acids. CDR3 in DNA: TGTGCCTGTACCCGACAGGGCAACCAGCCCCAGCATTTT. Amino acid sequence: CACTRQGNQPQHF.

The chain has TRBV5-1 and TRBJ2-5; maybe TRBD1 (7 bases). Per the germline V gene, CDR1 is SGHRS and CDR2 is YFSETQ. Trimming took off 0 bases at V and 5 bases at J, with 14 bases between the two ends. The CDR3 has 15 residues. The CDR3 spells CASSLGPRGRETQYF. CDR3 coding DNA: TGCGCCAGCAGCTTGGGGCCCAGGGGGAGGGAGACCCAGTACTTC.

The rearrangement uses TRBV4-1 and TRBJ1-6; TRBD1 is a possible D gene (5 bases). Germline CDR1 and CDR2: MGHRA and YSYEKL. Trimming cost V 1 base and J 10 bases, with 8 bases left between them. There are 13 residues in the CDR3. The CDR3 bases are TGCGCCAGCAGCCAAGCTGGGGGGTCACCCCTCCACTTT. The encoded protein is CASSQAGGSPLHF.